The following is a TCR beta chain sequence with its context. The antigen is not known. The table came from immunoSEQ multiplex PCR; TCRdb's copy has only in-frame clones and leaves some out. The data show 65,000 to 80,000 clones, approximately 84% seen once. The data were taken from a study of T cells in localized non-small cell lung cancer. General study points: Density of T cells in blood, when higher, went with longer overall survival.

J gave up 6 bases and V 0 bases, and 13 bases lay outside the gene matches. CDR1 is SGHTA, CDR2 FQGTGA, per germline. The CDR3 loop spans 19 amino acids. The J gene is TRBJ2-2, the V gene TRBV7-3; 10 bases match TRBD2. Material: peripheral blood, obtained before any cancer treatment. This clonotype originated in a female donor aged 60 or older with stage I lung adenocarcinoma. CDR3 sequence reads: CASSLTAGGPIVSAGELFF. The CDR3 DNA sequence: TGTGCCAGCAGCTTAACAGCGGGAGGGCCCATCGTTTCGGCCGGGGAGCTGTTTTTT.